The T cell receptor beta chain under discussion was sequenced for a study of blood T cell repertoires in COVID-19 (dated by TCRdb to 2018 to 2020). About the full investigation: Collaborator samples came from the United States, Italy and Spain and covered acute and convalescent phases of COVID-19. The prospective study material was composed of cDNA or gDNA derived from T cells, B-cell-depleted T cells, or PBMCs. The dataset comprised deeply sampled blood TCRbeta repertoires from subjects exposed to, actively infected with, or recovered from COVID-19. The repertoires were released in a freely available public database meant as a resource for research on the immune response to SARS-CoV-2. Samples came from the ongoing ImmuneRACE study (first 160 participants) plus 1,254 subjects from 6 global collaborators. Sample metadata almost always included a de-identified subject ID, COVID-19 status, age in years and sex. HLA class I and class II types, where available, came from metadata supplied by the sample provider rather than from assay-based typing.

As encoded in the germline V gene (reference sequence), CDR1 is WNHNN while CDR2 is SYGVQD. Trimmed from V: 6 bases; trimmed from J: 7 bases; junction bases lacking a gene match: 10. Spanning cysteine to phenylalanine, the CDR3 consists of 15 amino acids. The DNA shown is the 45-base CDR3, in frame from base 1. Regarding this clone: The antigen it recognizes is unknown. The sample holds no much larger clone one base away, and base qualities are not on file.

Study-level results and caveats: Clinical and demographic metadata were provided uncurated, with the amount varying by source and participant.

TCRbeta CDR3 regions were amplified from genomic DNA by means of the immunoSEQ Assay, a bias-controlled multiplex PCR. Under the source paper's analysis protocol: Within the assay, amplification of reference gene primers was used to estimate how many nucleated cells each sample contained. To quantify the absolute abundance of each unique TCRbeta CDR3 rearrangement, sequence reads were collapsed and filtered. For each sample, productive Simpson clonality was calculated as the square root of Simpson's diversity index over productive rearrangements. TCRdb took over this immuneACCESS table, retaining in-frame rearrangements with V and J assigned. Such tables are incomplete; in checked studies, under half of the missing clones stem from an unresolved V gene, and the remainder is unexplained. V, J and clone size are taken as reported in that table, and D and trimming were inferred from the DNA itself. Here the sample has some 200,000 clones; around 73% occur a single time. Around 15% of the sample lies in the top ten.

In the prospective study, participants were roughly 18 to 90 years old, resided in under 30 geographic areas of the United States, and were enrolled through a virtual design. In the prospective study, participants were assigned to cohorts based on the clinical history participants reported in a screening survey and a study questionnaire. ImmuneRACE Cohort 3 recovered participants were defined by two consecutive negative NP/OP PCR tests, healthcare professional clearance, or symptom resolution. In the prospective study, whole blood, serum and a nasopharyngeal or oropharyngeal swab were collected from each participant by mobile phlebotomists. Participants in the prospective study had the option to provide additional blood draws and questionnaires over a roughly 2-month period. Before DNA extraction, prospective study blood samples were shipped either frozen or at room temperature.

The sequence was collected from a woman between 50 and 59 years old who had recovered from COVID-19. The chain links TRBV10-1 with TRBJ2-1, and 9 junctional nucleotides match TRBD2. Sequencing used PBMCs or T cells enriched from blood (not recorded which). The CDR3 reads CASSVTGLAGNEQFF. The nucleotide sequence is TGCGCCAGCAGCGTAACGGGTCTAGCGGGAAATGAGCAGTTCTTC.